Presented here are 11 T cell receptor beta chains from one specimen sequenced in a study of T cell responses to AZD1222 COVID-19 vaccine. Method: immunoSEQ multiplex PCR; TCRdb's copy keeps in-frame clones and lacks some. This table holds over 110,000 clones, over 85% found once. This material consisted of peripheral blood, taken on day 0 of AZD1222 vaccination. The receptors here all came from an adult in good health.

This rearrangement joins TRBV9 to TRBJ2-1; TRBD2 matches at 10 bases. Germline values: CDR1 SGDLS, CDR2 YYNGEE. Trimming took 7 bases from V and 6 from J; bases not matched to a gene: 13. The CDR3 has 16 residues. Here the CDR3 DNA reads TGTGCCAGCGGCGCTCTGTACAGCGGGAGGGCCAATGAGCAGTTCTTC. Translated, it gives CASGALYSGRANEQFF.

The chain couples TRBV27 to TRBJ2-5; D not resolved. From germline, CDR1 is MNHEY and CDR2 SMNVEV (reference sequence). V was shortened by 1 base and J by 4 bases, with 10 bases between the two germline ends. The length of the CDR3 is 14 residues. The CDR3 loop is CASSLYNPAETQYF. DNA for the CDR3: TGTGCCAGCAGTTTATATAACCCCGCAGAGACCCAGTACTTC.

This clone was seen a single time. The chain is built from TRBV27 and TRBJ1-6; tentative D call: TRBD1 (5 bases). CDR3 length: 17 residues. Germline values: CDR1 MNHEY, CDR2 SMNVEV (reference sequence). Trimming removed 3 bases from V and 7 bases from J, with 19 bases in between. The CDR3 DNA reads TGTGCCAGCAGTTTGTCTCCTCCGGGACCCTTAAATTCACCCCTCCACTTT. This encodes CASSLSPPGPLNSPLHF.

This sequence joins TRBV10-3 and TRBJ2-7; the D gene is possibly TRBD1 (5 bases). The CDR3 has 13 amino acids. CDR1 and CDR2 from the germline V gene are ENHRY and SYGVKD. Trimming removed 0 bases from V and 2 bases from J, with 5 bases in between. CDR3 nucleotide sequence: TGTGCCATCAGTGAGTCCAGGGCCTACGAGCAGTACTTC. Amino acid sequence: CAISESRAYEQYF.

CDR3 DNA sequence: TGTGCCAGTAGTATATTCGGGGGGATGTACGAGCAGTACTTC. It is translated as CASSIFGGMYEQYF. The chain links TRBV19 to TRBJ2-7; 7 bases are shared with TRBD2. The CDR3 covers 14 residues. Germline CDR1 LNHDA, CDR2 SQIVND (reference sequence). J gave up 4 bases and V 2 bases, and 5 bases lay outside the gene matches.

This clone was counted only a few times. This chain joins TRBV9 and TRBJ1-2; 7 nucleotides align to TRBD1. The CDR3 loop spans 14 amino acids. Trimming cost V 3 bases and J 7 bases; bases outside gene matches: 9. Germline loops: CDR1 SGDLS, CDR2 YYNGEE. The CDR3 region has the DNA TGTGCCAGCAGCGGGACAGGTTTAGTGGCTGGCTACACCTTC. Protein sequence: CASSGTGLVAGYTF.

The rearrangement joins TRBV19 to TRBJ1-6; no clear D gene. V was trimmed by 5 bases and J by 4 bases, leaving 9 bases between them. The CDR3 is 14 amino acids. Germline CDR1 reads LNHDA; CDR2 reads SQIVND (reference sequence). The CDR3 loop reads CASSPQAYNSPLHF. The DNA for the CDR3 is TGTGCCAGTAGTCCCCAGGCGTATAATTCACCCCTCCACTTT.

This CDR3 reads CASSLFRTSGRQETQYF. CDR3 nucleotide sequence: TGTGCCAGCAGTTTATTCCGGACTAGCGGGAGACAAGAGACCCAGTACTTC. V and J are TRBV27 and TRBJ2-5, with 13 bases identical to TRBD2. The CDR3 runs 17 residues. The germline CDR1 and CDR2 sequences are MNHEY and SMNVEV (reference sequence). V lost 1 base and J lost 2; bases outside the gene matches: 4.

This chain connects TRBV27 to TRBJ2-2; D is perhaps TRBD1 or TRBD2 (6 bases each). This CDR3 spans 13 amino acids. With 3 bases removed from V and 8 bases from J, the gap between germline ends came to 10 bases. Germline V gene data show CDR1 as MNHEY and CDR2 as SMNVEV (reference sequence). Here the CDR3 reads CASSFGGGGELFF. CDR3 coding DNA: TGTGCCAGCAGTTTCGGAGGGGGAGGGGAGCTGTTTTTT.

The V gene is TRBV12-1, the J gene TRBJ2-4; TRBD2, the table's D call, lacks a check against the DNA. TRBV12-1 corresponds to a pseudogene. The CDR3 is made up of 16 amino acids. This CDR3 reads CASSFAHRTSGIPQYF. The CDR3 DNA sequence: TGTGCCAGCAGCTTTGCTCATCGGACTAGCGGGATCCCGCAGTACTTC.

The genes are TRBV3-1 (or the pseudogene TRBV3-2) and TRBJ1-2; 12 nucleotides agree with TRBD1. The CDR3 length is 15 residues. Germline CDR1 and CDR2: LGHDT and YNNKEL (reference sequence). J was trimmed by 2 bases and V by 3 bases; bases with no gene match: 1. This chain's CDR3 is CASSQGQGANYGYTF. Written as DNA, the CDR3 is TGTGCCAGCAGCCAGGGACAGGGGGCAAACTATGGCTACACCTTC.